One sample yielded the 30 T cell receptor beta chains listed below, sequenced in a study of early T cells in non-severe SARS-CoV-2 infection. TCRdb re-analysed the 5' RACE reads in MiXCR, keeping a single row per CDR3 protein. The repertoire has 52,000 or so distinct CDR3 sequences, approximately 12% of them found once; the top ten carry around 1.4%. The sequencing input was whole blood. Source of these receptors: an adult who was a healthcare worker with PCR-confirmed SARS-CoV-2 infection or an uninfected control (not recorded which).

In this sample, this clonotype turned up many times. The chain recombines TRBV7-9 with TRBJ2-7; D call uncertain. The CDR3 extends over 13 amino acids. Trimming removed 5 bases at V and 2 bases at J, with 10 bases between. Germline loops: CDR1 SEHNR, CDR2 FQNEAQ (reference sequence). CDR3 in amino acids: CASSPTETYEQYF. The CDR3 DNA reads TGTGCCAGCAGCCCAACCGAAACCTACGAGCAGTACTTC.

The chain carries TRBV12-3 or TRBV12-4 and TRBJ1-1; possibly TRBD1 for D (5 bases). Trimming took 3 bases from V and 0 from J, leaving 11 bases between them. The CDR3 has 15 residues. The CDR3 bases are TGTGCCAGCAGTTTTCTCAGGGCCCTGAACACTGAAGCTTTCTTT. It yields the protein CASSFLRALNTEAFF.

This clonotype was counted at least ten times. The V and J genes are TRBV29-1 and TRBJ2-5, with a weak D call TRBD2 (6 bases). CDR1 is SQVTM, CDR2 ANQGSEA, per germline. Trimming shortened V by 6 bases and J by 3 bases, and 14 bases separated the two germline ends. CDR3 length: 13 amino acids. This CDR3 reads CSVREWGEETQYF. CDR3 coding DNA: TGCAGCGTCCGCGAGTGGGGGGAAGAGACCCAGTACTTC. Using reference TRBV29-1 and TRBJ2-5 for the parts outside the CDR3, the full variable domain is SAVISQKPSRDICQRGTSLTIQCQVDSQVTMMFWYRQQPGQSLTLIATANQGSEATYESGFVIDKFPISRPNLTFSTLTVSNMSPEDSSIYLCSVREWGEETQYFGPGTRLLVL.

The chain combines TRBV9 with TRBJ2-1; D possibly matches TRBD1 or TRBD2 (5 bases each). With 4 bases removed from V and 10 bases from J, the gap between germline ends came to 18 bases. CDR1 is SGDLS and CDR2 is YYNGEE in the germline V gene. This CDR3 is 14 amino acids long. The CDR3 bases are TGTGCCAGCAGCTATGCCGGGACCCGAGAGGAGCAGTTCTTC. This translates into CASSYAGTREEQFF.

The genes are TRBV29-1 and TRBJ1-1; D unclear. The germline CDR1 and CDR2 sequences are SQVTM and ANQGSEA. The CDR3 contains 14 residues. The V end was cut by 6 bases, the J end by 4 bases, with 18 bases between. This CDR3 reads CSVSPTGPPTEAFF. In DNA, the CDR3 is TGCAGCGTCAGCCCAACGGGTCCCCCCACTGAAGCTTTCTTT.

The genes are TRBV6-5 and TRBJ1-1, with TRBD1 matching over 11 bases. The J segment lost 5 bases and the V segment lost 10 bases, leaving 12 bases of the junction unmatched. The CDR3 loop spans 15 amino acids. CDR1 is MNHEY and CDR2 is SVGAGI in the germline V gene. CDR3 sequence: CATRTGGEFGTEAFF. As DNA, the CDR3 is TGTGCCACCCGGACAGGGGGCGAATTTGGGACTGAAGCTTTCTTT.

The chain links TRBV7-8 to TRBJ1-2, with D tentatively TRBD1 (5 bases). V lost 5 bases to trimming and J lost 0 bases, with 10 bases between them. The CDR3 runs to 14 residues. Germline CDR1 and CDR2: SGHVS and FQNEAQ. The CDR3 spells CASSPQTANYGYTF. The DNA of the CDR3 is TGTGCCAGCAGCCCCCAGACAGCTAACTATGGCTACACCTTC.

This sequence joins TRBV25-1 and TRBJ2-3, with unresolved D. The germline V gene encodes CDR1 MGHDK and CDR2 SYGVNS. V was pared by 3 bases and J by 8 bases, with 9 bases between. The CDR3 spans 12 residues. The CDR3 bases are TGTGCCAGCAGTGAGGATCTCGGTACGCAGTATTTT. Protein sequence: CASSEDLGTQYF.

In its sample, this clonotype was seen many times. The chain combines TRBV20-1 with TRBJ1-1, with TRBD1 as a possible D gene (6 bases). This CDR3 comprises 15 residues. Trimming cost V 3 bases and J 3 bases, with 17 bases left between them. The germline V gene has CDR1 DFQATT and CDR2 SNEGSKA (reference sequence). The CDR3 region is CSARGLGGLDTEAFF. The CDR3, as DNA: TGCAGTGCTAGGGGTTTGGGGGGCCTTGACACTGAAGCTTTCTTT.

This chain links TRBV7-2 with TRBJ1-2; a weak D match, TRBD1 (6 bases). Per germline, CDR1 SGHTA and CDR2 FQGNSA. V gave up 5 bases and J gave up 7 bases, with 17 bases separating them. The CDR3 contains 14 residues. CDR3 residues: CASSIRDTRRGYTF. Here the CDR3 DNA reads TGTGCCAGCAGCATCCGGGACACTAGACGTGGCTACACCTTC.

The chain uses TRBV7-8 and TRBJ1-1, with 7 bases fitting TRBD1. This CDR3 comprises 16 residues. The germline V gene encodes CDR1 SGHVS and CDR2 FQNEAQ. Trimming removed 2 bases from V and 0 bases from J; junction bases left unmatched: 6. CDR3 loop: CASSLRQGSMNTEAFF. Written as DNA, the CDR3 is TGTGCCAGCAGCTTAAGACAGGGAAGTATGAACACTGAAGCTTTCTTT.

This clonotype was picked up many times. J is TRBJ2-7 and V is TRBV3-1; D not certain. V was trimmed by 5 bases and J by 4 bases, leaving 18 bases between them. Germline V lookup: CDR1 LGHDT, CDR2 YNNKEL (reference sequence). This CDR3 is 15 amino acids long. The chain's CDR3 is CASSSQPGGRYEQYF. The CDR3 coding sequence is TGTGCCAGCAGCTCGCAGCCGGGCGGACGATACGAGCAGTACTTC.

This clonotype showed up many times. The chain links TRBV6-2 or TRBV6-3 to TRBJ2-1; 10 bases align to TRBD2. The CDR3 runs 17 residues. CDR1 is MNHEY, CDR2 SVGEGT, per germline. With 0 bases clipped from V and 3 bases from J, the junction kept 5 bases outside the gene matches. The CDR3 here is CASSYSIGLAVYNEQFF. In DNA, the CDR3 is TGTGCCAGCAGTTACTCGATTGGACTAGCGGTCTACAATGAGCAGTTCTTC.

This clonotype was detected only a few times. The chain carries TRBV7-2 and TRBJ2-7; 7 nucleotides match TRBD1. This CDR3 has 18 amino acids. Germline CDR1 SGHTA, CDR2 FQGNSA. The V segment lost 5 bases and the J segment 1 base; nucleotides outside the gene matches: 17. The CDR3 spells CASSHRGSSTGISYEQYF. The DNA for the CDR3 is TGTGCCAGCAGCCACCGAGGCTCTTCGACAGGGATTTCCTACGAGCAGTACTTC.

This sequence joins TRBV6-2 or TRBV6-3 and TRBJ2-7; possibly TRBD1 or TRBD2 for D (6 bases each). Trimming stripped 0 bases from V and 2 bases from J, with 20 bases between. In germline, CDR1 is MNHEY, CDR2 SVGEGT. CDR3 length equals 18 residues. CDR3 bases: TGTGCCAGCAGTTACTCCCTCTTCTACGGGGGCGATACCTACGAGCAGTACTTC. Amino acid sequence: CASSYSLFYGGDTYEQYF.

The chain employs TRBV20-1 and TRBJ1-2; TRBD1 matches 11 bases. The J segment lost 1 base and the V segment lost 3 bases, leaving 4 bases of the junction unmatched. Germline-derived CDR1 and CDR2 are DFQATT and SNEGSKA (reference sequence). The CDR3 has 15 residues. The CDR3 DNA sequence: TGCAGTGCTAGTAAGGGACAGGGGGTTAACTATGGCTACACCTTC. Amino acids: CSASKGQGVNYGYTF.

This clonotype has a count of ten or more. The chain joins TRBV7-9 to TRBJ1-6; maybe TRBD1 (5 bases). CDR1 and CDR2 (germline): SEHNR, FQNEAQ (reference sequence). This CDR3 contains 14 residues. V lost 4 bases and J 10 bases, leaving 14 bases between the germline ends. Here the CDR3 reads CASSWSRDQSPLHF. The CDR3 DNA reads TGTGCCAGCAGCTGGTCCCGGGACCAATCACCCCTCCACTTT.

This clonotype has only a few counts. The chain combines TRBV6-2 or TRBV6-3 with TRBJ2-7, with unresolved D. The CDR3 sequence is 12 residues long. Per germline, CDR1 MNHEY and CDR2 SVGEGT. V lost 7 bases, J lost 7 bases, and 14 bases lay in between. Written as DNA, the CDR3 is TGTGCCAGCAATAGCCCCTCTAAGGAGCAGTACTTC. It specifies CASNSPSKEQYF.

The table lists this clonotype with many counts. The chain couples TRBV9 to TRBJ2-5, with TRBD2 as a possible D gene (6 bases). Germline V lookup: CDR1 SGDLS, CDR2 YYNGEE. The V and J ends lost 0 bases and 1 base respectively, with 13 bases between them. This CDR3 comprises 16 residues. The CDR3 DNA is TGTGCCAGCAGCGTAGCTACTGCGGGGCCCCAAGAGACCCAGTACTTC. This codes for CASSVATAGPQETQYF.

This clonotype turned up a few times. CDR3 amino acids: CASSRGRLAGGPNIQYF. The DNA for the CDR3 is TGTGCCAGCAGTCGAGGAAGACTAGCGGGGGGGCCGAACATTCAGTACTTC. V gene TRBV27 combines with J gene TRBJ2-4, with 14 bases fitting TRBD2. This CDR3 is 17 amino acids long. Germline assignment: CDR1 MNHEY and CDR2 SMNVEV (reference sequence). Unmatched junction bases numbered 10, after V lost 5 bases and J lost 7 bases.

Only a few counts were recorded for this clonotype. V gene TRBV20-1 combines with J gene TRBJ2-4; TRBD2 is a possible D gene (7 bases). CDR1 and CDR2 (germline): DFQATT, SNEGSKA (reference sequence). Trimming shortened V by 1 base and J by 9 bases, and 19 bases separated the two germline ends. The CDR3 runs to 15 residues. The CDR3 sequence: CSARAEGGLVAIQYF. In DNA form, the CDR3 reads TGCAGTGCTAGAGCGGAGGGGGGGCTTGTGGCCATTCAGTACTTC.

The table lists this clonotype with many counts. J is TRBJ2-7 and V is TRBV7-6, with 9 positions matching TRBD1. The CDR3 is made up of 13 amino acids. Unmatched junction bases numbered 2, after V lost 1 base and J lost 7 bases. Germline V gene lookup returns CDR1 SGHVS and CDR2 FNYEAQ. CDR3 in amino acids: CASSLGTGDEQYF. DNA for the CDR3: TGTGCCAGCAGCTTAGGGACAGGGGATGAGCAGTACTTC.

The chain combines TRBV7-2 with TRBJ2-5; no clear D gene. Germline CDR1 is SGHTA and CDR2 is FQGNSA. This CDR3 spans 14 amino acids. V lost 2 bases to trimming and J lost 4 bases, with 11 bases between them. CDR3 coding DNA: TGTGCCAGCAGCTTACAAGGGTTAGGAGAGACCCAGTACTTC. This encodes CASSLQGLGETQYF.

This clonotype was observed at least ten times. The V call is TRBV5-1, the J call TRBJ1-1, with D maybe TRBD1 (5 bases). V was trimmed by 6 bases and J by 2 bases, leaving 8 bases between them. The CDR3 contains 12 residues. Per germline, CDR1 SGHRS and CDR2 YFSETQ. CDR3 region: CASTGANTEAFF. DNA for the CDR3: TGCGCCAGCACCGGGGCCAACACTGAAGCTTTCTTT.

The V gene is TRBV12-3 or TRBV12-4, the J gene TRBJ2-2; D ambiguous. The CDR3 totals 13 residues. The V and J ends lost 5 bases and 4 bases respectively, with 8 bases between them. This CDR3 is CASSPRSTGELFF. DNA for the CDR3: TGTGCCAGCAGTCCTAGGAGCACCGGGGAGCTGTTTTTT.

This clonotype was seen a few times. The gene calls are TRBV7-4 and TRBJ2-7; D is unclear. V was trimmed by 5 bases and J by 6 bases, leaving 5 bases between them. CDR1 and CDR2 from the germline V gene are SGHVT and SQSDAQ. The CDR3 covers 10 residues. CDR3 nucleotide sequence: TGTGCCAGCAGCCCCCCCGAGCAGTACTTC. This encodes CASSPPEQYF.

Only a few counts were recorded for this clonotype. A much larger clone differs by one base, so this may be a read error. This chain joins TRBV5-5 and TRBJ1-4, with a tentative D call TRBD1 (5 bases). The CDR3 length is 15 residues. Deletions cut 4 bases from V and 6 bases from J, with 16 bases between. Germline V lookup: CDR1 SGHKS, CDR2 YYEKEE (reference sequence). CDR3 bases: TGTGCCAGCAGCCGCGGTCCGGGGGAGTATGAAAAACTGTTTTTT. This codes for CASSRGPGEYEKLFF.

This clonotype has only a few counts. This chain uses TRBV20-1 with TRBJ1-1; no firm D call. Per the germline V gene, CDR1 is DFQATT and CDR2 is SNEGSKA (reference sequence). CDR3 length: 10 amino acids. The V end was cut by 1 base, the J end by 7 bases, with 4 bases between. In DNA, the CDR3 is TGCAGTGCTAGAGTTGTTGAAGCTTTCTTT. Its translation: CSARVVEAFF.

The J gene is TRBJ2-1, the V gene TRBV2, with unresolved D. The CDR3 consists of 15 residues. Trimming left V 8 bases short and J 1 base short, with 15 bases between. Germline assignment: CDR1 SNHLY and CDR2 FYNNEI. The CDR3 loop is CASQRSLGSYNEQFF. The CDR3 nucleotides read TGTGCCAGCCAGCGCAGCTTGGGGTCCTACAATGAGCAGTTCTTC.

This chain connects TRBV6-5 to TRBJ2-3; possible D gene TRBD2, 6 bases. This CDR3 has 14 residues. Germline V lookup: CDR1 MNHEY, CDR2 SVGAGI. V was trimmed by 6 bases and J by 1 base, leaving 11 bases between them. The CDR3 DNA reads as TGTGCCAGCAGAGCCCCGGGGGGCACAGATACGCAGTATTTT. This encodes CASRAPGGTDTQYF.